This T cell receptor (beta chain) was sequenced in a study of human CD8 memory T cell subsets. This CDR3 has 13 residues. The germline CDR1 and CDR2 sequences are LNHDA and SQIVND (reference sequence). It was UMI-labeled 5' RACE by which the TCR beta libraries were made. For each CDR3 protein, TCRdb gives one entry from its re-call of the 5' RACE reads, without DNA. With thousands of distinct CDR3 sequences in the sample, the ten largest clones hold roughly 25%. The chain couples TRBV19 to TRBJ2-2. Input material: CD8+ T cells from PBMCs. This clonotype originated in a human donor in good health. The CDR3 reads CASSFASAGELFF.